This T cell receptor beta chain was identified during a study of preoperative IRX-2 immunotherapy in early breast cancer. Germline CDR1 and CDR2: SNHLY and FYNNEI. Trimming shortened V by 10 bases and J by 6 bases, and 18 bases separated the two germline ends. The CDR3 loop spans 14 amino acids. Documented treatment: preoperative locoregional IRX-2 cytokine immunotherapy. Patients received preoperative, locoregional IRX-2 cytokine immunotherapy in a phase Ib study. Some clones are missing from TCRdb's copy, which holds only in-frame ones; the method was immunoSEQ multiplex PCR. The data contain about 38,000 clones, about four fifths of them singletons.

The clonotype comes from a human donor with breast cancer. This material consisted of lymph node tissue, taken after IRX-2 immunotherapy. The genes are TRBV2 and TRBJ2-2, with D perhaps TRBD2 (6 bases). CDR3 in DNA: TGTGCCACCACAGATAGCGGAGCCTCCGGGGAGCTGTTTTTT. Amino acid sequence: CATTDSGASGELFF.